This T cell receptor beta chain is drawn from a study of T-cell memory formation after mild COVID-19. Constant-segment primers were used for 5'RACE, and the resulting TCR alpha and TCR beta cDNA libraries carried sample barcodes and UMIs. Each CDR3 protein is one row after TCRdb ran MiXCR on the 5' RACE reads. Of 250,000 to 300,000 distinct CDR3 sequences in the sample, under 8.5% were seen once. This CDR3 has 13 amino acids. Trimming shortened V by 4 bases and J by 1 base, and 8 bases separated the two germline ends. Germline assignment: CDR1 SGHDT and CDR2 YYEEEE. V and J are TRBV5-6 and TRBJ1-1; D gene uncertain. Material: PBMCs or a T cell subset sorted from them (not recorded which). The clonotype was recovered from a man between 18 and 35 years old who had mild COVID-19 (a few samples of this study predate the infection). Cell type and time point are not known. CDR3 sequence: CASSEAKNTEAFF. Written as DNA, the CDR3 is TGTGCCAGCAGCGAAGCAAAGAACACTGAAGCTTTCTTT.